Sequencing of this T cell receptor beta chain was carried out in a study of human T cells and chemical hapten exposure. About the study: Read at 6 days, the patch tests placed 0.01% DPC on the upper back. Per-sample TCR yields varied mainly from small pooled library volume differences.

Germline CDR1 is ENHRY and CDR2 is SYGVKD. The CDR3 loop spans 15 amino acids. V was shortened by 4 bases and J by 3 bases, with 13 bases between the two germline ends. There are a few counts of this clonotype. Antigen unknown. General study findings and limits: Donors in the study had alopecia, meaning their immune response may differ from healthy people's.

Sample time point: patch test 3, about 24 weeks after DPC sensitization. As for treatment: therapeutic diphenylcyclopropenone sensitization with weekly scalp DPC. Alopecia patients, 18 to 70 years old and DPC-suitable, served as donors. A single record per CDR3 protein comes from TCRdb applying MiXCR to the RACE reads. The data contain about 160,000 distinct CDR3 sequences, around a quarter of them seen just once; the ten biggest clones take up 2.1%. This receptor was taken from a young woman with alopecia areata. Some clones in this sample may be carry-over from other donors' samples. The sequences come from whole blood, collected in connection with sensitization to the hapten diphenylcyclopropenone (DPC). V usage is TRBV10-3 and J usage is TRBJ2-1; no clear D. This CDR3 is CAISVSGPNYNEQFF. The CDR3 coding sequence is TGTGCCATCAGTGTAAGTGGGCCTAACTACAATGAGCAGTTCTTC.